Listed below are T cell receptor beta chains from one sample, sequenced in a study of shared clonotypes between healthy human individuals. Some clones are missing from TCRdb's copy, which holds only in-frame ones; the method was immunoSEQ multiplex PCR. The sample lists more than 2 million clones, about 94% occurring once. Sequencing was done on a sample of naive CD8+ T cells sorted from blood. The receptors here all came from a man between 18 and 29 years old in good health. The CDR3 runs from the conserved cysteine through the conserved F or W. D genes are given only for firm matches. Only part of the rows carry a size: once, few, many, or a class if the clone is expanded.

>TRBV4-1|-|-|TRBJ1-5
TGCGCCAGCACCCAGGTAGCAGGGCCCAATCAGCCCCAGCATTTT
CASTQVAGPNQPQHF
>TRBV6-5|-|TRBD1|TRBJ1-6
TGTGCCAGCGCCCTCCGGGACAGAGTTAATTCACCCCTCCACTTT
CASALRDRVNSPLHF
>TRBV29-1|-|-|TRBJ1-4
TGCAGCGTTGCATCCTCAGGCGCAACTAATGAAAAACTGTTTTTT
CSVASSGATNEKLFF
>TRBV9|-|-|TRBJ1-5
TGTGCCAGCAGCGCCGTTGGGGGCTATCAGCCCCAGCATTTT
CASSAVGGYQPQHF
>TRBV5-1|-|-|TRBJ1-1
TGCGCCAGCAGCCCTCTTACAGGGTCTCGGACTGAAGCTTTCTTT
CASSPLTGSRTEAFF
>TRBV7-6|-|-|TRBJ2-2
TGTGCCAGCAGCTTAGTCGGGGAGCTGTTTTTT
CASSLVGELFF
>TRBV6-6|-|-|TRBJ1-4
TGTGCCAGCAGTTACGAAGGGCCGGCTAATGAAAAACTGTTTTTT
CASSYEGPANEKLFF
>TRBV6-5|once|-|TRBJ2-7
TGTGCCAGCAGTTACTCGGGGCAGTCCTACGAGCAGTACTTC
CASSYSGQSYEQYF
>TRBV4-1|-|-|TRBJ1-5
TGCGCCAGCAGCCAAGATGAGGGGGGGATCAATCAGCCCCAGCATTTT
CASSQDEGGINQPQHF
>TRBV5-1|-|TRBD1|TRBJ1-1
TGCGCCAGCAGCCCCCGGGACAGCATGAACACTGAAGCTTTCTTT
CASSPRDSMNTEAFF
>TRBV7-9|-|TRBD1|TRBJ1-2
TGTGCCAGCAGCTTAGTGGGACAGGGACACTATGGCTACACCTTC
CASSLVGQGHYGYTF
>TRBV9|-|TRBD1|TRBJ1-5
TGTGCCAGCAGCGTAGGGACAGGGGGGTTTCAGCCCCAGCATTTT
CASSVGTGGFQPQHF
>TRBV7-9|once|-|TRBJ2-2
TGTGCCAGCAGCTCGACAGGGAACACCGGGGAGCTGTTTTTT
CASSSTGNTGELFF
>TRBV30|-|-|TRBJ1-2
TGTGCCTGGAGTTCCACCGGGGCCTCTAACTATGGCTACACCTTC
CAWSSTGASNYGYTF
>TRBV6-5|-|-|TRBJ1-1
TGTGCCAGCAGGCTGGGGCTGAGGACTGAAGCTTTCTTT
CASRLGLRTEAFF